This entry lists 4 T cell receptor beta chains sequenced from one sample in a study of OX40 agonist ivuxolimab in advanced cancers. Libraries were prepared by immunoSEQ multiplex PCR; TCRdb keeps only in-frame clonotypes and omits some of them. Counted here are nearly 35,000 clones, about nine tenths occurring once; the ten biggest clones make up roughly a third. Sequenced here: CD4+ or CD8+ T cells sorted from blood, sampled in a trial of the OX40 agonist ivuxolimab. The receptors were sampled from an adult with an advanced solid tumor such as melanoma, head and neck, liver or kidney cancer.

This clone came up once. J is TRBJ2-1 and V is TRBV7-8; the D is unclear. V lost 1 base and J lost 4, with 17 bases in between. The CDR3 totals 17 residues. The germline V gene has CDR1 SGHVS and CDR2 FQNEAQ. CDR3 in amino acids: CASSLVYALPLYNEQFF. CDR3 DNA: TGTGCCAGCAGCTTAGTGTATGCCCTCCCGCTATACAATGAGCAGTTCTTC.

V gene TRBV11-2 combines with J gene TRBJ1-2; D is perhaps TRBD1 (5 bases). V lost 3 bases to trimming and J lost 4 bases, with 15 bases between them. This CDR3 is 15 amino acids long. Germline CDR1 reads SGHAT; CDR2 reads FQNNGV. CDR3 in DNA: TGTGCCAGCAGCTTGGGATCACCGGGACCCTATGGCTACACCTTC. It yields the protein CASSLGSPGPYGYTF.

J is TRBJ2-3 and V is TRBV5-1; tentatively, D is TRBD2 (6 bases). V lost 3 bases and J 2 bases, leaving 16 bases between the germline ends. Per the germline V gene, CDR1 is SGHRS and CDR2 is YFSETQ. The CDR3 length is 16 residues. The DNA of the CDR3 is TGCGCCAGCAGCTCCCACCCGGGAGCTGTCACAGATACGCAGTATTTT. This sequence encodes CASSSHPGAVTDTQYF. Full variable domain (rest looked up from reference TRBV5-1 and TRBJ2-3): KAGVTQTPRYLIKTRGQQVTLSCSPISGHRSVSWYQQTPGQGLQFLFEYFSETQRNKGNFPGRFSGRQFSNSRSEMNVSTLELGDSALYLCASSSHPGAVTDTQYFGPGTRLTVL.

The CDR3 protein is CASSMAWSIGSVKGELFF. Here the CDR3 DNA reads TGTGCCAGTAGTATGGCATGGTCGATCGGGAGCGTTAAAGGGGAGCTGTTTTTT. The V gene is TRBV19, the J gene TRBJ2-2; tentatively, D is TRBD2 (6 bases). The germline V gene encodes CDR1 LNHDA and CDR2 SQIVND (reference sequence). With 3 bases removed from V and 8 bases from J, the gap between germline ends came to 25 bases. The CDR3 runs to 18 residues.